This T cell receptor (beta chain) derives from a study of T cell responses to AZD1222 COVID-19 vaccine. Whole-study results and caveats: The span of vaccine-associated CD4 TCRs extended across spike, with dominance at 160-218 and 743-854. Repertoire sampling occurred only after the peak T cell response.

Germline lookup yields CDR1 MNHEY and CDR2 SMNVEV (reference sequence). The CDR3 loop spans 14 amino acids. Trimming shortened V by 5 bases and J by 8 bases, and 13 bases separated the two germline ends. Repertoires were generated with immunoSEQ multiplex PCR, while TCRdb's copy carries only in-frame clones and drops some. The sample has about 68,000 clones; 65% to 80% are singletons. Regarding this clone: No antigen is known for it.

This chain joins TRBV27 and TRBJ1-6; a possible D gene is TRBD1 (6 bases). The TCR comes from an adult in good health. Specimen: peripheral blood, collected on day 0 of AZD1222 vaccination. This CDR3 is CASSLPGHHSPLHF. The DNA for the CDR3 is TGTGCCAGCAGTCTTCCGGGACACCATTCACCCCTCCACTTT.